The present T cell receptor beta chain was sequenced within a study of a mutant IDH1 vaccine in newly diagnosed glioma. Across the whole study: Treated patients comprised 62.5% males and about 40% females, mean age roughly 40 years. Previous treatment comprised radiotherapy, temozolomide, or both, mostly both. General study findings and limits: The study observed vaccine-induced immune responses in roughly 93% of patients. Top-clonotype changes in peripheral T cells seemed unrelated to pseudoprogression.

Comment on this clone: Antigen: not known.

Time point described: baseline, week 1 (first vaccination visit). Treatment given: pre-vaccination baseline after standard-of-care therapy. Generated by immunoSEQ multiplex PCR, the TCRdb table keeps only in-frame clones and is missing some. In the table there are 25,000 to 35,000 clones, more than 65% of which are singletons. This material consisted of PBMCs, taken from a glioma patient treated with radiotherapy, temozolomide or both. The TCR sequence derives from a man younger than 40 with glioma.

CDR3 DNA: TGTGCCAGCAGCCTAAGTACACAGGGGTTGGGGGAGCTGTTTTTT. Its protein is CASSLSTQGLGELFF. This chain connects TRBV7-2 to TRBJ2-2, with 7 bases fitting TRBD1. The CDR3 runs to 15 residues. In germline, CDR1 is SGHTA, CDR2 FQGNSA. Trimming removed 5 bases from V and 8 bases from J; junction bases left unmatched: 11. Full variable domain (outside the CDR3, taken from reference TRBV7-2 and TRBJ2-2): GAGVSQSPSNKVTEKGKDVELRCDPISGHTALYWYRQSLGQGLEFLIYFQGNSAPDKSGLPSDRFSAERTGGSVSTLTIQRTQQEDSAVYLCASSLSTQGLGELFFGEGSRLTVL.